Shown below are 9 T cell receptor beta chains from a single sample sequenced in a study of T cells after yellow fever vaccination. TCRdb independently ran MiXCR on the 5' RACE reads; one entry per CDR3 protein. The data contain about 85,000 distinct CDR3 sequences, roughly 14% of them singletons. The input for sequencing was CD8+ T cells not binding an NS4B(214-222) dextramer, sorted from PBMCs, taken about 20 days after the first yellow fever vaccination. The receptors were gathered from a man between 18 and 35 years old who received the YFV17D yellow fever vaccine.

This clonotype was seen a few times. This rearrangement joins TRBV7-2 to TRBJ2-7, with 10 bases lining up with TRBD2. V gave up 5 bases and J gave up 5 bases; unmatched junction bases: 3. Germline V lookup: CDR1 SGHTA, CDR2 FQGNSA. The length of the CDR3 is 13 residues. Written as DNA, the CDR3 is TGTGCCAGCAGCCCCGGACTAGCGGACGAGCAGTACTTC. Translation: CASSPGLADEQYF.

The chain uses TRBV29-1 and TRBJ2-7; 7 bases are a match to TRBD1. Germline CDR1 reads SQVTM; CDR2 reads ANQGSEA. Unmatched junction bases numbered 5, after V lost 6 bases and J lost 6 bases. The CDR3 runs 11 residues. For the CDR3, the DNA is TGCAGCGTCCGAGACAGGGCCGAGCAGTACTTC. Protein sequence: CSVRDRAEQYF.

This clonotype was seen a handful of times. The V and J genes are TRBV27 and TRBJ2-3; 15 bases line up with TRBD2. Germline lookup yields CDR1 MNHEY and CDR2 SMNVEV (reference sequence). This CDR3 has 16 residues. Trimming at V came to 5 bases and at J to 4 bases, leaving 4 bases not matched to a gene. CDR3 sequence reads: CASSRTSGGVADTQYF. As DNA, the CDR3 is TGTGCCAGCAGTAGGACTAGCGGGGGGGTGGCAGATACGCAGTATTTT.

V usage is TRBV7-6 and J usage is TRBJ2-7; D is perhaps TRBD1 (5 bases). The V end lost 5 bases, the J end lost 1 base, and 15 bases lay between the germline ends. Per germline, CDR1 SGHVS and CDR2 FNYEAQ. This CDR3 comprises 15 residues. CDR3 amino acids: CASSPNQGLSYEQYF. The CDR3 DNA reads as TGTGCCAGCAGCCCGAACCAGGGATTGTCCTACGAGCAGTACTTC.

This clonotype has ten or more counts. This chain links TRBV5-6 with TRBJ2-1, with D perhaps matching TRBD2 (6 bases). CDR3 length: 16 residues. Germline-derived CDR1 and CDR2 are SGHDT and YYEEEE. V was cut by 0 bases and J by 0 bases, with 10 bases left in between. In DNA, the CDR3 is TGTGCCAGCAGCTTGGGTGCGGGAAGCTCCTACAATGAGCAGTTCTTC. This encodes CASSLGAGSSYNEQFF.

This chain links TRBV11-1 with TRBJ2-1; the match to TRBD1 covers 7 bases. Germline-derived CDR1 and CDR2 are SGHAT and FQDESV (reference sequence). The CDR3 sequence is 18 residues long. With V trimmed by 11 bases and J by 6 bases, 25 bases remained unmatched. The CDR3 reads CAGLDRDSLMTDLNEQFF. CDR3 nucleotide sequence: TGTGCCGGCTTAGACCGGGACAGTTTAATGACAGATCTCAATGAGCAGTTCTTC.

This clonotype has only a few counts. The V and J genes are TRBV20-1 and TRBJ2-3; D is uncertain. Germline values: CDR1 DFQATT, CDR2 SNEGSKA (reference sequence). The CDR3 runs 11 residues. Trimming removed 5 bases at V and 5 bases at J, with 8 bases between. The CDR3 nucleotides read TGCAGTGCTCCCATTATAGATACGCAGTATTTT. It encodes CSAPIIDTQYF.

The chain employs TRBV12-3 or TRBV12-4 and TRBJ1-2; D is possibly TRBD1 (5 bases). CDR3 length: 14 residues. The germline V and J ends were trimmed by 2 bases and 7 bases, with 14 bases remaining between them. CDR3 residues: CASSLRVKGSGYTF. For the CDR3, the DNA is TGTGCCAGCAGTTTAAGGGTTAAGGGGAGTGGCTACACCTTC.

The CDR3 DNA sequence: TGCGCCAGCAGCCAAGGATCTGGGGGACAGCTCTATGGCTACACCTTC. Encoded protein: CASSQGSGGQLYGYTF. The chain carries TRBV4-3 and TRBJ1-2; 7 nucleotides match TRBD1. This CDR3 contains 16 residues. CDR1 and CDR2 from the germline V gene are LGHNA and YSLEER. V lost 1 base, J lost 4 bases, and 9 bases stayed unmatched.